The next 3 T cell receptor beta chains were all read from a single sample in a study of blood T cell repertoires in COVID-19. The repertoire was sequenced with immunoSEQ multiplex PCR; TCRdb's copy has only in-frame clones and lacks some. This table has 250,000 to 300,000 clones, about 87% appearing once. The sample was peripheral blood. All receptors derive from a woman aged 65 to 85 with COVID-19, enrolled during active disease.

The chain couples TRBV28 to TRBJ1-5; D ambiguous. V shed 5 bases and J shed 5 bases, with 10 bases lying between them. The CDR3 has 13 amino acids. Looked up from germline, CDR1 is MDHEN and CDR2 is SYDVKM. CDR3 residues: CASSQQRDQPQHF. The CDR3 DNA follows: TGTGCCAGCAGTCAGCAGCGGGATCAGCCCCAGCATTTT.

The DNA of the CDR3 is TGTGCCAGCAGCTTTACTAGCGGGAGTATCGTGCAGTTCTTC. As protein: CASSFTSGSIVQFF. V and J are TRBV2 and TRBJ2-1, with 11 nucleotides matching TRBD2. This CDR3 is built from 14 residues. Germline values: CDR1 SNHLY, CDR2 FYNNEI. Losses at the gene ends were 6 bases for V and 12 bases for J; bases not matched to a gene: 10.

In DNA, the CDR3 is TGTGCCAGCAGGGCGACAGGGGTCGAGACCCAGTACTTC. The encoded protein is CASRATGVETQYF. J is TRBJ2-5 and V is TRBV2, with 8 positions matching TRBD1. From germline, CDR1 is SNHLY and CDR2 FYNNEI. This CDR3 region has 13 residues. Trimming removed 6 bases from V and 5 bases from J; junction bases left unmatched: 5.